This T cell receptor (beta chain) is drawn from a study of blood T cell repertoires in COVID-19. In the authors' workflow: Amplification from reference gene primers served as the basis for estimated nucleated cell counts. The method was immunoSEQ multiplex PCR; TCRdb's version includes in-frame clones alone and lacks a portion of them. V and J calls and clone size are given by that table; D and trimming were obtained from the DNA. Among around 500,000 clones listed, approximately 88% were seen once. The age range of participants was about 18 to 100 years, with residence in under 30 US areas. Cohort assignment relied on participant-reported clinical history. Trimming removed 4 bases from V and 8 bases from J, with 27 bases in between. The CDR3 is 18 amino acids. Looked up from germline, CDR1 is MNHEY and CDR2 is SMNVEV (reference sequence).

The receptor was isolated from a woman in her 40s who had recovered from COVID-19. Source material: PBMCs or T cells enriched from blood (not recorded which). This chain uses TRBV27 with TRBJ2-1; the D gene is possibly TRBD2 (7 bases). CDR3 sequence reads: CASSSPFLGGARSDEQFF. DNA of the CDR3: TGTGCCAGCAGTTCACCCTTCCTTGGGGGGGCCCGTTCGGATGAGCAGTTCTTC.